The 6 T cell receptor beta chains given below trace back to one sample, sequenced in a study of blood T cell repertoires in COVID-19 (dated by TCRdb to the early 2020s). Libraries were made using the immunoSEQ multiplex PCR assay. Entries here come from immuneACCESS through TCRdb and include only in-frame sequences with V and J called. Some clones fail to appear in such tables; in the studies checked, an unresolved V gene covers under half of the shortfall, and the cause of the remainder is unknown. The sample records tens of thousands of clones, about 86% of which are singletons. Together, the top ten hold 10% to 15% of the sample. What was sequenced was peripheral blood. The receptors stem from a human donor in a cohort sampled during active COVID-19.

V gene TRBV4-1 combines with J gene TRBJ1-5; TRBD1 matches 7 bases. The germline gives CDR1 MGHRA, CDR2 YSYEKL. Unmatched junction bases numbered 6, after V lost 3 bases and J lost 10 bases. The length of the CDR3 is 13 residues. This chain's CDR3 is CASSHPEGGPQHF. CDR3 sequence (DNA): TGCGCCAGCAGCCACCCTGAAGGGGGCCCCCAGCATTTT.

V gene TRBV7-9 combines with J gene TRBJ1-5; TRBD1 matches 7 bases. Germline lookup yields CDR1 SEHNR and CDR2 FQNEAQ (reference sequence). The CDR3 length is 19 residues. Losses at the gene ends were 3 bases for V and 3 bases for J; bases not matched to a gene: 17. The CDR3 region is CASSFFIDRTGANNQPQHF. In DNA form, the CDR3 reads TGTGCCAGCAGCTTCTTTATTGACCGCACAGGGGCGAACAATCAGCCCCAGCATTTT.

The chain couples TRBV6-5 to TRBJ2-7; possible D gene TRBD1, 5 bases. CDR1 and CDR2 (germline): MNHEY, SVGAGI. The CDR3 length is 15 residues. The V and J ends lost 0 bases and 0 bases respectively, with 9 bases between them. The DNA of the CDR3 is TGTGCCAGCAGTTACTCGCAGGGATCCTCCTACGAGCAGTACTTC. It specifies CASSYSQGSSYEQYF.

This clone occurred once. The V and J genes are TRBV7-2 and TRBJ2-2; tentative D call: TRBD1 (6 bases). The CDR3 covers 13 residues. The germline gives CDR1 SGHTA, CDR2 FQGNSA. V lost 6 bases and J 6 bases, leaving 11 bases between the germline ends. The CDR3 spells CASSIQGSGELFF. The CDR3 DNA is TGTGCCAGCAGTATACAGGGTTCCGGGGAGCTGTTTTTT.

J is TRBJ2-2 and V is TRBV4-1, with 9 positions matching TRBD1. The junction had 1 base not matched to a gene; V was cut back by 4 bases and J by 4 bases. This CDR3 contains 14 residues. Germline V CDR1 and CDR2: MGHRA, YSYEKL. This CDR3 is CASSRDRATGELFF. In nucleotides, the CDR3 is TGCGCCAGCAGCCGGGACAGGGCCACCGGGGAGCTGTTTTTT.

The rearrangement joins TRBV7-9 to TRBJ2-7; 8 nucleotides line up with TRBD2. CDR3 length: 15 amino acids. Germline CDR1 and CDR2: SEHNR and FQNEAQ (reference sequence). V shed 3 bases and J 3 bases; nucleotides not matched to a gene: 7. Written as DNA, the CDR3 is TGTGCCAGCAGCTTGCCCGGGAGGGCCAGCTACGAGCAGTACTTC. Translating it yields CASSLPGRASYEQYF.